The T cell receptor beta chain described here comes from a study of TIL therapy for anti-PD-1-resistant metastatic lung cancer. Study overall: Tumors had a median PD-L1 proportion score of 4.5% to 7%.

Time point defined: pre-treatment sample, taken before nivolumab and TIL therapy. Most excised metastases sampled were pleural nodules or supraclavicular lymph nodes. The libraries were made with immunoSEQ v3. Some clones are missing from TCRdb's copy, which holds only in-frame ones; the method was immunoSEQ multiplex PCR. The sample lists roughly 92,000 clones, roughly two thirds occurring once. CDR3 length: 15 amino acids. Germline V lookup: CDR1 LNHDA, CDR2 SQIVND (reference sequence). Trimming shortened V by 4 bases and J by 4 bases, and 15 bases separated the two germline ends. The specimen comprised tumor tissue, sampled at baseline. The rearrangement links TRBV19 to TRBJ2-3; tentative D call: TRBD2 (6 bases). The receptor's source is a person between 25 and 79 years old with non-small cell lung cancer. The CDR3 DNA follows: TGTGCCAGTAGTAGCCGGGACTTCCAACCAGATACGCAGTATTTT. Its translation is CASSSRDFQPDTQYF.